This T cell receptor beta chain derives from a study of molecular identifiers for immune sequencing clone quantification. This CDR3 spans 16 amino acids. Germline V gene lookup returns CDR1 MDHEN and CDR2 SYDVKM. Deletions cut 5 bases from V and 0 bases from J, with 16 bases between. Each CDR3 protein is one row after TCRdb ran MiXCR on the PCR reads. The table shows 35,000 to 45,000 distinct CDR3 sequences, with approximately 18% occurring only once. The J gene is TRBJ1-1, the V gene TRBV28; D gene unclear. Sequencing was performed on naive CD8+ T cells from blood, with Jurkat cell RNA spiked in. Sample subset: FACS-sorted CD8+CD4-CCR7+CD45RA+ naive T cells. This receptor was obtained from a human donor in good health. Some libraries in this study had Jurkat cell RNA spiked in. The CDR3 DNA reads as TGTGCCAGCAGTCCCACGGGTGGAAACTTGAACACTGAAGCTTTCTTT. Translated, it gives CASSPTGGNLNTEAFF.